Presented here are 18 T cell receptor beta chains from one specimen sequenced in a study of blood T cells in healthy people across ages (dated by TCRdb to between 2014 and 2016). To prepare the library, 5' RACE was applied. A second PCR of about 6 to 12 cycles was performed with a sample-barcoded 5' primer and a J-beta primer mix. TCRdb took the public reads, trimmed them with fastp at Q25, ran MiXCR for clone calling and kept in-frame beta chains. Every distinct CDR3 protein forms one entry, paired with its most common genes and DNA. The sample profile shows some 1,800,000 distinct CDR3 sequences; roughly two fifths of them were found once. The ten biggest clones cover about 21% of the sample. Specimen: blood. The receptor set was obtained from a human donor in good health.

A few counts support this clonotype. The chain joins TRBV6-2 or TRBV6-3 to TRBJ2-7; D gene uncertain. This CDR3 is 18 amino acids long. Germline V gene lookup returns CDR1 MNHEY and CDR2 SVGEGT. With 4 bases removed from V and 1 base from J, the gap between germline ends came to 23 bases. CDR3 region: CASSSLREKADGSYEQYF. The CDR3 region has the DNA TGTGCCAGCAGTTCTCTCCGAGAGAAGGCGGACGGATCCTACGAGCAGTACTTC.

The chain couples TRBV4-1 to TRBJ1-2; TRBD1 aligns across 9 bases. The germline CDR1 and CDR2 sequences are MGHRA and YSYEKL. V shed 1 base, J shed 0 bases, and the junction held 15 bases outside the gene matches. This CDR3 has 20 residues. The CDR3 nucleotides read TGCGCCAGCAGCCAAGGCGGATTTGGGGACAGGGCTCCGACTAACTATGGCTACACCTTC. It is translated as CASSQGGFGDRAPTNYGYTF.

J is TRBJ2-1 and V is TRBV5-1; D might be TRBD1 (5 bases). The V end lost 4 bases, the J end lost 0 bases, and 14 bases lay between the germline ends. Germline loops: CDR1 SGHRS, CDR2 YFSETQ. This CDR3 spans 16 amino acids. The CDR3 DNA sequence: TGCGCCAGCAGCATCACAGGATCGAGCTCCTACAATGAGCAGTTCTTC. Residues: CASSITGSSSYNEQFF.

This clonotype was seen a few times. The chain combines TRBV6-5 with TRBJ1-1; 8 bases agree with TRBD1. Germline V gives CDR1 MNHEY, CDR2 SVGAGI. This CDR3 comprises 14 residues. J lost 4 bases, V lost 7 bases, and 8 bases had no gene match. The CDR3 protein is CASIPGGESTEAFF. The CDR3 bases are TGTGCCAGCATCCCAGGGGGCGAGAGCACTGAAGCTTTCTTT.

The gene calls are TRBV5-1 and TRBJ2-7; D not resolved. The DNA matches TRBJ2-1 better at its end, which makes the J call doubtful. In germline, CDR1 is SGHRS, CDR2 YFSETQ. There are 15 residues in the CDR3. Here the CDR3 reads CASSLLDFPTDEQFF. In nucleotides, the CDR3 is TGCGCCAGCAGCTTGTTAGACTTCCCCACGGATGAGCAGTTCTTC.

The rearrangement uses TRBV7-2 and TRBJ2-2; 7 bases map to TRBD1. V was clipped by 2 bases and J by 7 bases; unmatched bases: 7. From germline, CDR1 is SGHTA and CDR2 FQGNSA. The CDR3 is 15 amino acids. CDR3 DNA: TGTGCCAGCAGCTTACGACTACCAGGGGGCGGGGAGCTGTTTTTT. As protein: CASSLRLPGGGELFF.

This clonotype appeared once. The chain has TRBV21-1 and TRBJ2-4; the table names TRBD2, a call not compared with the DNA. The end of the DNA is better explained by TRBJ2-7, so the J call may be wrong. TRBV21-1 is reported as a pseudogene. The CDR3 spans 15 residues. CDR3 DNA: TGTGCCAGCAGAGGGGGACTAGCGGGGTGCTACGAGCAGTACTTC. This translates into CASRGGLAGCYEQYF.

The J gene is TRBJ2-1, the V gene TRBV5-5; TRBD2 might be the D (5 bases). The germline CDR1 and CDR2 sequences are SGHKS and YYEKEE (reference sequence). V was pared by 4 bases and J by 6 bases, with 17 bases between. This CDR3 is 15 amino acids long. Written as DNA, the CDR3 is TGTGCCAGCAGCCTCCCTAGCAATTGGGGCAATGAGCAGTTCTTC. Its translation: CASSLPSNWGNEQFF.

This clonotype was observed a handful of times. This chain joins TRBV12-3 or TRBV12-4 and TRBJ1-2, with 10 positions matching TRBD1. The CDR3 is made up of 13 amino acids. Trimming removed 6 bases from V and 8 bases from J; junction bases left unmatched: 6. CDR3 DNA sequence: TGTGCCAGCAGCCCGGACAGGGGGGAGGGCTACACCTTC. It codes for CASSPDRGEGYTF.

This clonotype was seen only a few times. The rearrangement joins TRBV12-3 or TRBV12-4 to TRBJ1-1, with D hard to call. Trimming cost V 6 bases and J 1 base, with 12 bases left between them. The CDR3 totals 14 residues. CDR3 sequence (DNA): TGTGCCAGCAGAACCCCGGCGCGGAACACTGAAGCTTTCTTT. Protein sequence: CASRTPARNTEAFF.

This chain joins TRBV7-2 and TRBJ1-1; 8 bases are a match to TRBD1. V trimming: 5 bases; J trimming: 5 bases; junction bases outside the gene matches: 7. Per germline, CDR1 SGHTA and CDR2 FQGNSA. The CDR3 contains 14 residues. This CDR3 is CASSHTGGRTEAFF. DNA for the CDR3: TGTGCCAGCAGCCATACAGGGGGAAGGACTGAAGCTTTCTTT.

This clonotype was counted between two and nine times. V usage is TRBV6-5 and J usage is TRBJ2-7; 7 nucleotides line up with TRBD1. The CDR3 consists of 14 residues. V was pared by 0 bases and J by 6 bases, with 5 bases of the junction left unmatched. Germline-derived CDR1 and CDR2 are MNHEY and SVGAGI. In nucleotides, the CDR3 is TGTGCCAGCAGTTACTCGAGACAGGGTTCCGAGCAGTACTTC. It encodes CASSYSRQGSEQYF.

The V call is TRBV15, the J call TRBJ2-4; the D gene is possibly TRBD2 (6 bases). V was clipped by 5 bases and J by 6 bases, with 11 bases between them. This CDR3 has 13 amino acids. Germline V CDR1 and CDR2: LNHNV, YYDKDF (reference sequence). CDR3 coding DNA: TGTGCCACCAGCCGTATGGGACTAAACATTCAGTACTTC. Protein: CATSRMGLNIQYF.

CDR3 nucleotides: TGTGCCATCAGTGAGGGACAGGTTGGCTACACCTTC. Protein product: CAISEGQVGYTF. J is TRBJ1-2 and V is TRBV10-3; 7 positions agree with TRBD1. J was trimmed by 7 bases and V by 2 bases; bases with no gene match: 1. The CDR3 extends over 12 amino acids. CDR1 ENHRY and CDR2 SYGVKD come from the germline V gene.

This clonotype has just a few counts. The chain is built from TRBV7-2 and TRBJ2-3; unclear D gene. With 7 bases removed from V and 2 bases from J, the gap between germline ends came to 13 bases. Germline lookup yields CDR1 SGHTA and CDR2 FQGNSA. This CDR3 is 14 amino acids long. The CDR3 DNA follows: TGTGCCAGCACCCCCCTATCCCACACAGATACGCAGTATTTT. It translates to CASTPLSHTDTQYF.

The V gene is TRBV20-1, the J gene TRBJ2-7; D unresolved. V dropped 0 bases and J dropped 3 bases, with 12 bases sitting between them. Germline assignment: CDR1 DFQATT and CDR2 SNEGSKA (reference sequence). There are 14 residues in the CDR3. The CDR3 nucleotides read TGCAGTGCTAGAGAGGATAGCTTGGTCTACGAGCAGTACTTC. Encoded protein: CSAREDSLVYEQYF.

V and J are TRBV9 and TRBJ1-5; TRBD1 might be the D (6 bases). Trimming removed 3 bases at V and 2 bases at J, with 9 bases between. CDR3 length equals 14 residues. Germline loops: CDR1 SGDLS, CDR2 YYNGEE. This CDR3 reads CASSGTDRNQPQHF. The CDR3 DNA sequence: TGTGCCAGCAGCGGGACAGACCGCAATCAGCCCCAGCATTTT.

This clonotype was picked up a small number of times. V and J are TRBV6-5 and TRBJ1-1; the D gene is possibly TRBD1 (6 bases). The length of the CDR3 is 11 residues. V was trimmed by 8 bases and J by 4 bases, leaving 8 bases between them. Germline-derived CDR1 and CDR2 are MNHEY and SVGAGI. CDR3 DNA sequence: TGTGCCAGCGGAGGGGGCACTGAAGCTTTCTTT. It specifies CASGGGTEAFF.